The entry below describes one T cell receptor beta chain. Its antigen is undetermined. This entry is derived from a study of OX40 agonist ivuxolimab in advanced cancers. The CDR3 is made up of 19 amino acids. Germline values: CDR1 SQVTM, CDR2 ANQGSEA. V lost 4 bases to trimming and J lost 2 bases; unmatched junction nucleotides: 19. The study's findings and limits: Among the lowest peripheral clonal expansion occurred in 0.1-3.0 mg/kg partial responders.

Here immunoSEQ multiplex PCR was the method, and the copy in TCRdb shows in-frame clones only, minus some. Among 60,000 to 85,000 clones, 90% were seen once, and the ten largest hold about 0.35%. This clonotype was obtained from an adult with an advanced solid tumor such as melanoma, head and neck, liver or kidney cancer. The sequencing here drew on CD4+ or CD8+ T cells sorted from blood, taken in a trial of the OX40 agonist ivuxolimab. The V call is TRBV29-1, the J call TRBJ2-1, with TRBD2 matching 8 bases. The CDR3 DNA reads as TGCAGCGTTGGTGCGGGGGGAGGTCGAATCGACGGGACCTACAATGAGCAGTTCTTC. Translating it yields CSVGAGGGRIDGTYNEQFF.